This TCR beta chain was observed in a study of blood T cell repertoires in COVID-19. Original handling: Amplification with reference gene primers provided the estimates of nucleated cell counts. Clones were sequenced by immunoSEQ multiplex PCR, and TCRdb holds only the in-frame ones, with some missing. Clone size and V and J calls were adopted from that table, with D and trimming inferred from the DNA. Of around 150,000 clones listed, 65% to 90% are singletons. This CDR3 is 13 amino acids long. V was cut by 4 bases and J by 7 bases, with 13 bases left in between. This clonotype was sampled from a man in his sixties or seventies with acute or convalescent COVID-19. This rearrangement joins TRBV12-3 or TRBV12-4 to TRBJ1-2; the D gene is possibly TRBD1 (5 bases). Material for sequencing was peripheral blood. DNA for the CDR3: TGTGCCAGCAGTTCGGGGGTTTTTGGTGGCTACACCTTC. Translating gives CASSSGVFGGYTF.